The present entry profiles one TCR beta chain with its context. The antigen is unknown. A second PCR, run for about 7 to 11 cycles, used a sample-barcoded 5' primer plus a J-beta primer mix. From the 5' RACE reads, TCRdb called clonotypes with MiXCR, one entry per CDR3 protein. The sample has some 1.4 million distinct CDR3 sequences; around 42% are singletons. Each of the donors had approximately 10 milliliters of peripheral blood drawn into EDTA-treated Vacutainer tubes. The sample originates from a study of blood T cells in healthy people across ages. The study, taken as a whole, reports: Diversity of TCR beta correlated strongly with naive T cell percentage. From one million sequenced T cells, diversity estimates were lower bounds. With unsorted PBMCs, a conclusive comparison of naive versus antigen-experienced cells was not possible.

The germline V and J ends were trimmed by 5 bases and 0 bases, with 9 bases remaining between them. The CDR3 runs 14 residues. The germline V gene encodes CDR1 LGHNA and CDR2 YNFKEQ. The V call is TRBV4-2, the J call TRBJ2-3; D not resolved. The source material was blood. The TCR comes from a woman between 18 and 30 years old in good health. The DNA of the CDR3 is TGTGCCAGCAGCACTCCACCCAGCACAGATACGCAGTATTTT. Translated: CASSTPPSTDTQYF.